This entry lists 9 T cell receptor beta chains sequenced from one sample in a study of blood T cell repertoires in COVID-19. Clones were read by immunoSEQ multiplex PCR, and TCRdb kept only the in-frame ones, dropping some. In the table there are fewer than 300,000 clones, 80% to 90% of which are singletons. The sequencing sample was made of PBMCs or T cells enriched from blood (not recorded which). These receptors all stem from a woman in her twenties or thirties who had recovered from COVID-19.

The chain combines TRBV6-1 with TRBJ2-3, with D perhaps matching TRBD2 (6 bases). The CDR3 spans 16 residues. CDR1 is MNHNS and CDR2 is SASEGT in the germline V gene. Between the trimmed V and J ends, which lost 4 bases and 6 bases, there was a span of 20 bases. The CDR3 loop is CASSVEGGAIRDTQYF. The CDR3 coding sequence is TGTGCCAGCAGTGTGGAGGGAGGTGCGATCCGCGATACGCAGTATTTT.

CDR3 protein: CASSINSGTGVQPQHF. In DNA form, the CDR3 reads TGTGCCAGTAGTATTAACTCCGGGACAGGGGTTCAGCCCCAGCATTTT. This sequence joins TRBV19 and TRBJ1-5, with TRBD1 matching 10 bases. This CDR3 has 16 residues. Germline lookup yields CDR1 LNHDA and CDR2 SQIVND (reference sequence). The V segment lost 3 bases and the J segment 6 bases; nucleotides outside the gene matches: 8.

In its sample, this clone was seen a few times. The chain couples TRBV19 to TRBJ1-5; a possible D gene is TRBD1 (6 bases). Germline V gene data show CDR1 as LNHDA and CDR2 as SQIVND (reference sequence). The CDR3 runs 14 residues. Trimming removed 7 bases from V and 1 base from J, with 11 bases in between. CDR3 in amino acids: CASNPGASNQPQHF. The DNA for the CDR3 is TGTGCCAGTAATCCAGGGGCAAGCAATCAGCCCCAGCATTTT.

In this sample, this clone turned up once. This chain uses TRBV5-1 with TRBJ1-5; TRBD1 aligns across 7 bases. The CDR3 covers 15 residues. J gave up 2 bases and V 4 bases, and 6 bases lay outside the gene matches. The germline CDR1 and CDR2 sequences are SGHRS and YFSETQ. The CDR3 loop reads CASSMTTGGNQPQHF. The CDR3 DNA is TGCGCCAGCAGCATGACCACAGGGGGCAATCAGCCCCAGCATTTT. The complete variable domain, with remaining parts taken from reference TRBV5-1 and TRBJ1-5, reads KAGVTQTPRYLIKTRGQQVTLSCSPISGHRSVSWYQQTPGQGLQFLFEYFSETQRNKGNFPGRFSGRQFSNSRSEMNVSTLELGDSALYLCASSMTTGGNQPQHFGDGTRLSIL.

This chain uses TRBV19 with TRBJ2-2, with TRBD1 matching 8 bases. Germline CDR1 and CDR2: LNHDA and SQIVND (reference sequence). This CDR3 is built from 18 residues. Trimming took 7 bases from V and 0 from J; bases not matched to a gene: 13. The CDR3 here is CASIAGQGATPNTGELFF. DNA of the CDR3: TGTGCCAGTATTGCTGGTCAGGGGGCGACCCCGAACACCGGGGAGCTGTTTTTT.

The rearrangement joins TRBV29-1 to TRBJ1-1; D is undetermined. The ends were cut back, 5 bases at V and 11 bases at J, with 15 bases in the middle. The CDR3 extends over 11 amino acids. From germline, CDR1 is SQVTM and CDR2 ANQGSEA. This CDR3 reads CSVQRSYYAFF. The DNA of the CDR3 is TGCAGCGTTCAGCGTAGTTATTATGCTTTCTTT.

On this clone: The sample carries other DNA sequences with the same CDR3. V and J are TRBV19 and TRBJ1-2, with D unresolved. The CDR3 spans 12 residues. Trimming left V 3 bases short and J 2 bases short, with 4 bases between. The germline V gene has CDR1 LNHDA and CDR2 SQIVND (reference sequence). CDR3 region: CASSILNYGYTF. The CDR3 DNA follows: TGTGCCAGTAGTATCCTGAACTATGGCTACACCTTC.

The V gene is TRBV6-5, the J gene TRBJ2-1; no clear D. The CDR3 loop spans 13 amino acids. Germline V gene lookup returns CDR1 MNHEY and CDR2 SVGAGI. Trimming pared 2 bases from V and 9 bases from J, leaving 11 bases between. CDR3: CASSYSRVSEQFF. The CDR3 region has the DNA TGTGCCAGCAGTTACAGCCGGGTCAGTGAGCAGTTCTTC.

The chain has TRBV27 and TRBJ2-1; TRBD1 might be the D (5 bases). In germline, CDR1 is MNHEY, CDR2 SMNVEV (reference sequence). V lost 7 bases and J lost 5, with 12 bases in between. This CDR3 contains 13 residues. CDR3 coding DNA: TGTGCCAGCACCCCGTGGGGCGACAATGAGCAGTTCTTC. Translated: CASTPWGDNEQFF.